A single T cell receptor (beta chain) is shown here with its context. The PCR employed 60 Vbeta primers together with 13 Jbeta primers. Produced via immunoSEQ multiplex PCR; TCRdb's table is partial and in-frame only. The sample contains around 150,000 clones, just under 70% of which appear only once. J lost 3 bases, V lost 1 base, and 7 bases had no gene match. From germline, CDR1 is SEHNR and CDR2 FQNEAQ (reference sequence). The CDR3 has 16 residues. The data belong to a study of cytomegalovirus exposure and HLA in healthy donors. The sequence was collected from a man aged 55-75 years in good health and CMV-seronegative. This chain joins TRBV7-9 and TRBJ2-7, with 9 bases identical to TRBD2. The sequencing input was PBMCs. CDR3 sequence reads: CASSLDVSGSNYEQYF. CDR3 bases: TGTGCCAGCAGCTTAGACGTTAGCGGGAGTAACTACGAGCAGTACTTC. The whole variable domain, remainder taken from reference TRBV7-9 and TRBJ2-7, is DTGVSQNPRHKITKRGQNVTFRCDPISEHNRLYWYRQTLGQGPEFLTYFQNEAQLEKSRLLSDRFSAERPKGSFSTLEIQRTEQGDSAMYLCASSLDVSGSNYEQYFGPGTRLTVT.